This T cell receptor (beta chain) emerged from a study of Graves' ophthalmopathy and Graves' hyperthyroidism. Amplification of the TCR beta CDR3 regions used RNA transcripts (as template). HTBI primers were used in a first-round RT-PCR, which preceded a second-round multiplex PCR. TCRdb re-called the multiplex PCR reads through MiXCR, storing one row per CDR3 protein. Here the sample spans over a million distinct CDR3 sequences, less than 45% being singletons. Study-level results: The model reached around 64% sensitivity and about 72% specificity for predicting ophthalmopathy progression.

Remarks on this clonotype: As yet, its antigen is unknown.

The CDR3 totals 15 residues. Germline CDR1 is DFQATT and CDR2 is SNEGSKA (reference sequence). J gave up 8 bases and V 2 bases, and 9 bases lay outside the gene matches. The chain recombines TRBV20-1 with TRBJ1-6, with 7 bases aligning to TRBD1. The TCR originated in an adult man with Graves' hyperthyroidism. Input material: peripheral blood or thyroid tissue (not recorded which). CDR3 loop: CSARSSTGLHSPLHF. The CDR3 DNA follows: TGCAGTGCTAGATCTTCGACAGGGTTGCATTCACCCCTCCACTTT.